The 6 T cell receptor beta chains below all came from one sample that was sequenced in a study of CD8 T cells in Susac syndrome. With random hexamers, reverse transcription was performed on roughly 0.5 to 1 ug of RNA. MiXCR, applied by TCRdb to the immunoSEQ multiplex PCR reads, yields one record per CDR3 protein. Here the sample spans roughly 140,000 distinct CDR3 sequences, 85% to 95% being singletons. Sequenced: CD8+ T cells from PBMCs. These receptors all come from a human donor in good health.

The chain joins TRBV6-2 or TRBV6-3 to TRBJ2-7, with D tentatively TRBD2 (6 bases). CDR3 size: 14 residues. Trimming removed 5 bases from V and 0 bases from J, with 11 bases in between. Germline CDR1 and CDR2: MNHEY and SVGEGT. This CDR3 is CASSHRESSYEQYF. Written as DNA, the CDR3 is TGTGCCAGCAGTCACCGGGAGAGCTCCTACGAGCAGTACTTC.

The chain combines TRBV13 with TRBJ2-5; D is perhaps TRBD2 (5 bases). Trimming left V 4 bases short and J 5 bases short, with 20 bases between. CDR3 length equals 16 residues. Germline V gene lookup returns CDR1 PRHDT and CDR2 FYEKMQ (reference sequence). DNA of the CDR3: TGTGCCAGCAGCTCGGACTTATCTGGGAATGATGAGACCCAGTACTTC. Amino acid sequence: CASSSDLSGNDETQYF. Full variable domain (outside the CDR3, taken from reference TRBV13 and TRBJ2-5): AAGVIQSPRHLIKEKRETATLKCYPIPRHDTVYWYQQGPGQDPQFLISFYEKMQSDKGSIPDRFSAQQFSDYHSELNMSSLELGDSALYFCASSSDLSGNDETQYFGPGTRLLVL.

This clonotype appeared a few times. This sequence joins TRBV12-3 or TRBV12-4 and TRBJ2-3, with D unresolved. The ends were cut back, 3 bases at V and 2 bases at J, with 9 bases in the middle. The CDR3 has 14 amino acids. The CDR3 DNA follows: TGTGCCAGCAGTTTGGCTGGGTCCACAGATACGCAGTATTTT. Protein product: CASSLAGSTDTQYF.

The chain employs TRBV29-1 and TRBJ1-1, with TRBD1 matching over 9 bases. In germline, CDR1 is SQVTM, CDR2 ANQGSEA. V lost 4 bases, J lost 1 base, and 4 bases stayed unmatched. The length of the CDR3 is 14 residues. The DNA for the CDR3 is TGCAGCGTTGGTGCACAGGGGGCGAACACTGAAGCTTTCTTT. Translating it yields CSVGAQGANTEAFF.

V usage is TRBV20-1 and J usage is TRBJ2-4; a weak D match, TRBD1 (6 bases). Trimming took 8 bases from V and 3 from J, leaving 14 bases between them. Germline CDR1 and CDR2: DFQATT and SNEGSKA (reference sequence). The CDR3 covers 13 residues. CDR3 in amino acids: CSPLTGHKNIQYF. CDR3 nucleotides: TGCAGTCCACTGACAGGCCACAAAAACATTCAGTACTTC.

V usage is TRBV7-9 and J usage is TRBJ1-1, with no clear D. V was trimmed by 2 bases and J by 7 bases, leaving 8 bases between them. From germline, CDR1 is SEHNR and CDR2 FQNEAQ (reference sequence). CDR3 length equals 12 residues. The CDR3 protein is CASSLWNGEAFF. CDR3 DNA sequence: TGTGCCAGCAGCTTATGGAACGGTGAAGCTTTCTTT. Complete variable domain (other parts from reference TRBV7-9 and TRBJ1-1): DTGVSQNPRHKITKRGQNVTFRCDPISEHNRLYWYRQTLGQGPEFLTYFQNEAQLEKSRLLSDRFSAERPKGSFSTLEIQRTEQGDSAMYLCASSLWNGEAFFGQGTRLTVV.